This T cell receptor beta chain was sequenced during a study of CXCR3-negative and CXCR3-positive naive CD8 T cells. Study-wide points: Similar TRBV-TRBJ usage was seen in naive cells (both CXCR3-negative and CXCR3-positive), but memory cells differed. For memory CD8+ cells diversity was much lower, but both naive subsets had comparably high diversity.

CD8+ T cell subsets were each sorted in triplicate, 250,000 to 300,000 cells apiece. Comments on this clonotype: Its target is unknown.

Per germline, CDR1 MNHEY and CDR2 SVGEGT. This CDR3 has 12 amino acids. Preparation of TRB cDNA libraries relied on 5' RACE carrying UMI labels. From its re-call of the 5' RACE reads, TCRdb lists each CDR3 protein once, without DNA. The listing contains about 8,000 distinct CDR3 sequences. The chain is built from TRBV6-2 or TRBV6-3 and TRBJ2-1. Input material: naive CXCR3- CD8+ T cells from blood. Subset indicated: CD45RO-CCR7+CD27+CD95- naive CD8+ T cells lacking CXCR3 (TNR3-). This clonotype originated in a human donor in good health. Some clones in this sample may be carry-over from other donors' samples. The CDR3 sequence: CASSYEYNEQFF.